This TCR beta chain was sequenced during a study of shared clonotypes between healthy human individuals. Whole-study findings and limits: Larger estimated richness was generally recorded for naive subsets relative to memory subsets. Only blood underwent sampling, and tissue repertoires likely differ.

About this clone: Its antigen is undetermined. This same CDR3 is encoded by further DNA sequences in the sample.

CD45RO-negative, CCR7-selected cells formed the naive CD8 fraction, which excluded terminally differentiated effector memory CD45RA+ cells. CDR3 length: 13 residues. Trimming left V 1 base short and J 6 bases short, with 6 bases between. Germline V lookup: CDR1 SGHVS, CDR2 FNYEAQ. Here immunoSEQ multiplex PCR was the method, and the copy in TCRdb shows in-frame clones only, minus some. In the table there are roughly 1,800,000 clones, 85% to 95% of which are singletons. V usage is TRBV7-6 and J usage is TRBJ2-2; D tentatively fits TRBD1 or TRBD2 (5 bases each). The origin of this receptor is a man aged 18 to 35 in good health. Sequenced material: naive CD8+ T cells sorted from blood. DNA of the CDR3: TGTGCCAGCAGCTTAGGGGGGTCCGGGGAGCTGTTTTTT. As protein: CASSLGGSGELFF.